One and the same sample provided the 8 T cell receptor beta chains below, sequenced in a study of T cells in Graves' hyperthyroidism and ophthalmopathy. Amplification of TCR beta CDR3 regions used RNA as the template. Initially, a first-round RT-PCR of the TCR CDR3 employed the HTBI primer set. TCRdb passed the multiplex PCR reads through MiXCR, listing each CDR3 protein once. Of about 580,000 distinct CDR3 sequences listed, just over 45% were seen once; the top ten hold 7.5% to 8.5%. Material for sequencing was peripheral blood or thyroid tissue (not recorded which). These receptors all stem from a young woman with Graves' hyperthyroidism.

Notes on this clonotype: The junction shows a germline mismatch at one end, possibly a read error. This chain connects TRBV7-9 to TRBJ1-1; D may be TRBD1 (5 bases). The CDR3 extends over 14 amino acids. CDR1 SEHNR and CDR2 FQNEAQ come from the germline V gene (reference sequence). The CDR3, as DNA: TGTGCCAGCAGCTTACCGGGGGTGAACGCTGAAGCTTTCTTT. Its translation: CASSLPGVNAEAFF.

This clonotype was found many times. Compared with germline, one end of the junction differs, possibly owing to a read error. The chain employs TRBV19 and TRBJ2-5, with D possibly matching TRBD2 (5 bases). Per the germline V gene, CDR1 is LNHDA and CDR2 is SQIVND (reference sequence). The CDR3 spans 14 residues. CDR3 residues: CASSISRPRETQYF. The DNA for the CDR3 is TGTGCCAGTAGTATCTCGCGCCCTAGGGAGACCCAATACTTC.

The chain has TRBV20-1 and TRBJ2-7, with TRBD2 identical over 15 bases. The V gene end was trimmed by 2 bases and the J gene end by 3 bases; junction bases not matched to a gene: 8. The CDR3 extends over 17 amino acids. CDR1 DFQATT and CDR2 SNEGSKA come from the germline V gene (reference sequence). Here the CDR3 reads CSARPGLAGGPSYEQYF. The CDR3 DNA follows: TGCAGTGCTAGACCTGGACTAGCGGGAGGGCCGAGCTACGAGCAGTACTTC.

On this clonotype itself: The junction differs from germline at one of its ends, possibly a read error. The genes are TRBV18 and TRBJ2-7; D uncertain. This CDR3 spans 13 amino acids. From germline, CDR1 is KGHSH and CDR2 LQKENI. As DNA, the CDR3 is TGTGCCAGCTCAGGACCCAATGAATACGGGCAGTACTTC. Its protein product is CASSGPNEYGQYF.

This clonotype came up many times. The rearrangement joins TRBV7-8 to TRBJ1-2, with unresolved D. Looked up from germline, CDR1 is SGHVS and CDR2 is FQNEAQ. CDR3 length: 15 amino acids. V gave up 1 base and J gave up 2 bases, with 11 bases separating them. The CDR3 nucleotides are TGTGCCAGCAGCTTAGATGGCAGTTTCAACTATGGCTACACCTTC. This translates into CASSLDGSFNYGYTF.

CDR3 DNA: TGTGCCAGCAGTTTGGCGGGAGAGAGTGATGAGCAGTACTTC. Translating it yields CASSLAGESDEQYF. The chain uses TRBV12-3 or TRBV12-4 and TRBJ2-7; 7 bases fit TRBD2. Trimming removed 3 bases from V and 7 bases from J; junction bases left unmatched: 9. The CDR3 is 14 amino acids.

This sequence joins TRBV6-5 and TRBJ2-1, with 7 bases fitting TRBD1. Trimming cost V 6 bases and J 6 bases; bases outside gene matches: 5. This CDR3 contains 13 residues. Looked up from germline, CDR1 is MNHEY and CDR2 is SVGAGI. CDR3 nucleotides: TGTGCCAGCAGCACCGGGACAGCCAATGAGCAGTTCTTC. Its protein product is CASSTGTANEQFF.

This clonotype was counted many times. The V call is TRBV10-3, the J call TRBJ1-1; no clear D gene. This CDR3 region has 13 residues. CDR1 is ENHRY and CDR2 is SYGVKD in the germline V gene. Trimming took 0 bases from V and 7 from J, leaving 9 bases between them. CDR3 DNA sequence: TGTGCCATCAGTGAGTCGTCGGTGATTGAAGCTTTCTTT. Translated: CAISESSVIEAFF.